This entry is about one TCR beta chain. The data originate from a study of control samples from healthy donors and cancer patients. V lost 1 base, J lost 2 bases, and 14 bases lay in between. Per germline, CDR1 SGHTS and CDR2 YDEGEE. CDR3 length equals 16 residues. Produced via immunoSEQ multiplex PCR; TCRdb's table is partial and in-frame only. The sample lists roughly 200,000 clones; roughly 93% were seen once. Sequenced material: blood. The TCR originated in a man between 18 and 35 years old in good health. The rearrangement joins TRBV5-8 to TRBJ2-3; no reliable D call. The CDR3 sequence: CASSLRHGYDTDTQYF. In DNA, the CDR3 is TGTGCCAGCAGCTTGAGACACGGGTATGACACAGATACGCAGTATTTT.